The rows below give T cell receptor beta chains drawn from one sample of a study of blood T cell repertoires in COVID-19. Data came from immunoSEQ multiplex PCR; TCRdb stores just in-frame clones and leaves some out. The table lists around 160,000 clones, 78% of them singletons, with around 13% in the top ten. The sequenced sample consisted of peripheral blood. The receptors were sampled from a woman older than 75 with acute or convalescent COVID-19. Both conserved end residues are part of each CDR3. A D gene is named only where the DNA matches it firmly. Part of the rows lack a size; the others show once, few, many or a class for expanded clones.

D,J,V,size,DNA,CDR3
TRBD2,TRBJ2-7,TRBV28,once,TGTGCCAGCTTCTCCCCCGGGACTAGATCTTACGAGCAGTACTTC,CASFSPGTRSYEQYF
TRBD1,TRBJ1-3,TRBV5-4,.,TGTGCCAGCAGCTTGGGGGACAGGTTCTCTGGAAACACCATATATTTT,CASSLGDRFSGNTIYF
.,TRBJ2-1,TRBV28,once,TGTGCCAGCAGCTATATTAGCAATGAGCAGTTCTTC,CASSYISNEQFF
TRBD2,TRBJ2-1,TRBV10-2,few,TGCGCCAGCAGGTCCAGTAAACTAGCGGGAGGGCCCGGTGAGCAGTTCTTC,CASRSSKLAGGPGEQFF
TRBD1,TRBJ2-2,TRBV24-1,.,TGTGCCACCAGTGACCAGCGAGGGGGCGGGTCCGTTGCGAACACCGGGGAGCTGTTTTTT,CATSDQRGGGSVANTGELFF
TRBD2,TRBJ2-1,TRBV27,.,TGTGCCAGCACCCTTTGGGTGTCTAGCGGTTACAATGAGCAGTTCTTC,CASTLWVSSGYNEQFF
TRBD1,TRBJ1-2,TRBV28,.,TGTGCCAGCAGTAAACCAGGGGGCGCGGACTATGGCTACACCTTC,CASSKPGGADYGYTF
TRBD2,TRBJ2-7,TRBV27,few,TGTGCCAGCAGTCCTACTAGCGGGAGGGACGAATCCTACGAGCAGTACTTC,CASSPTSGRDESYEQYF
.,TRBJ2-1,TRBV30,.,TGTGCCTCAAGAACTAATGAGCAGTTCTTC,CASRTNEQFF
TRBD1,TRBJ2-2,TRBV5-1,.,TGCGCCAGCAGCTCGGGACAGGGAAACGTCGGGGAGCTGTTTTTT,CASSSGQGNVGELFF
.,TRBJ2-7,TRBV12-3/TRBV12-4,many,TGTGCCAGCAGCTGGGGGGACGGCGAGCAGTACTTC,CASSWGDGEQYF
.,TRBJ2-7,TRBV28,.,TGTGCCAGCAGTTTATCGGGACTTCAAACATCCTACGAGCAGTACTTC,CASSLSGLQTSYEQYF
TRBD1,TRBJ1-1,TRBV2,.,TGTGCCAGCAGTGAACAGGGGGCAGGGGACACTGAAGCTTTCTTT,CASSEQGAGDTEAFF
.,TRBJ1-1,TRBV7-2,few,TGTGCCAGCAGCCCTCAAGGTGGAGCCACTGAAGCTTTCTTT,CASSPQGGATEAFF
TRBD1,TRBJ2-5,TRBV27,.,TGTGCCAGCAGTGCAACAAACAGGGTCAGGGGGGAGACCCAGTACTTC,CASSATNRVRGETQYF
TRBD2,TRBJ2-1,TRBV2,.,TGTGCCAGCAGTGCCCGTCTAGCGGGAGAGGAGTTCTTC,CASSARLAGEEFF
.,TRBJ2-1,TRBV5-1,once,TGCGCCAGCAGCACAGACAGCCGCCTTAACAATGAGCAGTTCTTC,CASSTDSRLNNEQFF
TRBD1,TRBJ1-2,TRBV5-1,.,TGCGCCAGCAGCTTGGAACCTGGACAGGGCTATGGCTACACCTTC,CASSLEPGQGYGYTF
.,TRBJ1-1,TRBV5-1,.,TGCGCCAGCAGCTTGTGGCGGTCGAACACTGAAGCTTTCTTT,CASSLWRSNTEAFF
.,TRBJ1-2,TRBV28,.,TGTGCCAGCAGTCCGGCTAACTATGGCTACACCTTC,CASSPANYGYTF
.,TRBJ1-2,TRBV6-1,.,TGTGCCAGCAGTGAATCAGGGGTGGATGGCTACACCTTC,CASSESGVDGYTF
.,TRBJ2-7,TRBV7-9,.,TGTGCCAGCAGCGAACGCGGCTACGAGCAGTACTTC,CASSERGYEQYF
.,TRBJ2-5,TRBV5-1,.,TGCGCCAGCAGCTCCGGGACAAGCCAAGAGACCCAGTACTTC,CASSSGTSQETQYF
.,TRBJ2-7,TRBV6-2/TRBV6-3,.,TGTGCCAGCAGTTACGGCGGGACAGCAACCTACGAGCAGTACTTC,CASSYGGTATYEQYF
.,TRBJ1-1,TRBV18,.,TGTGCCAGCTCACACCGGGAGGCTGAAGCTTTCTTT,CASSHREAEAFF
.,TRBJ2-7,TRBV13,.,TGTGCCAGCAGCCCCCGCAGCGGCTACGAGCAGTACTTC,CASSPRSGYEQYF
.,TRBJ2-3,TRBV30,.,TGTGCCTGGAGTGTATGGGGGAGGTGGGACACAGATACGCAGTATTTT,CAWSVWGRWDTDTQYF
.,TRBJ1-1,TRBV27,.,TGTGCCAGCAGTAATCCTTGGTCCGGGGCTGAAGCTTTCTTT,CASSNPWSGAEAFF
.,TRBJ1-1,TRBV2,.,TGTGCCAGCAGTGAAGCGCGACAGAACACTGAAGCTTTCTTT,CASSEARQNTEAFF
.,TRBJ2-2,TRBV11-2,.,TGTGCCAGCAGCTTAGGCGGGTGGGCCGGGGAGCTGTTTTTT,CASSLGGWAGELFF
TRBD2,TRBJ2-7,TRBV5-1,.,TGCGCCAGCAGCTCTAGCGGGAGGATGTACGAGCAGTACTTC,CASSSSGRMYEQYF
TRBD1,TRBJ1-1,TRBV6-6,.,TGTGCCAGCAGTTCGACAGGGGGCACTGAAGCTTTCTTT,CASSSTGGTEAFF
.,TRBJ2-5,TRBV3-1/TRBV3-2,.,TGTGCCAGCAGTCGATTTCTCGGGGGTAAGAAGGGAGAGACCCAGTACTTC,CASSRFLGGKKGETQYF
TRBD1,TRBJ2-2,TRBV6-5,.,TGTGCCAGCAGGGCTGGGACAGGGCTGACCGGGGAGCTGTTTTTT,CASRAGTGLTGELFF
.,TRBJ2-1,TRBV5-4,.,TGTGCCAGCAGCTTTAGCTTTGAGCAGTTCTTC,CASSFSFEQFF
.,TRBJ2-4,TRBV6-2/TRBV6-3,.,TGTGCCAGCAGTTACCCTAGCACAGGGGCCCGCGGGGATCAGTACTTC,CASSYPSTGARGDQYF